Below are 7 T cell receptor beta chains sequenced from a single sample in a study of blood T cell repertoires in COVID-19. The assay was immunoSEQ multiplex PCR, and TCRdb's table has in-frame clones only and misses some. The sample contains around 100,000 clones, 84% of which appear only once. Sequencing was performed on peripheral blood. These receptors were taken from a human donor in a cohort sampled during active COVID-19.

The count of this clone is one. V gene TRBV15 combines with J gene TRBJ2-3; 11 nucleotides line up with TRBD2. CDR1 is LNHNV and CDR2 is YYDKDF in the germline V gene (reference sequence). This CDR3 is built from 20 residues. J gave up 6 bases and V 0 bases, and 17 bases lay outside the gene matches. CDR3 sequence: CATSRDPTRIAGGVLDTQYF. The CDR3 bases are TGTGCCACCAGCAGAGATCCCACGCGCATAGCGGGAGGGGTCCTGGATACGCAGTATTTT.

V gene TRBV9 combines with J gene TRBJ1-3, with TRBD1 matching over 7 bases. This CDR3 is 15 amino acids long. Germline loops: CDR1 SGDLS, CDR2 YYNGEE. Trimming at V came to 0 bases and at J to 4 bases, leaving 4 bases not matched to a gene. CDR3 coding DNA: TGTGCCAGCAGCGTAGCGACAGGGACCGGAAACACCATATATTTT. It translates to CASSVATGTGNTIYF.

J is TRBJ2-4 and V is TRBV9; D possibly corresponds to TRBD1 (6 bases). This CDR3 has 15 residues. Trimming left V 0 bases short and J 2 bases short, with 9 bases between. The germline V gene encodes CDR1 SGDLS and CDR2 YYNGEE. The CDR3 nucleotides are TGTGCCAGCAGCGTAGGGGGGCTAACCAAAAACATTCAGTACTTC. Translation gives CASSVGGLTKNIQYF.

The chain has TRBV5-1 and TRBJ2-2, with D unresolved. Germline-derived CDR1 and CDR2 are SGHRS and YFSETQ. This CDR3 spans 14 amino acids. V dropped 3 bases and J dropped 1 base, with 7 bases sitting between them. The CDR3 region has the DNA TGCGCCAGCAGCTATTCAGGGAACACCGGGGAGCTGTTTTTT. Its translation: CASSYSGNTGELFF.

The chain carries TRBV3-1 (or the pseudogene TRBV3-2) and TRBJ2-3, with 7 bases fitting TRBD2. This CDR3 region has 15 residues. V was pared by 3 bases and J by 2 bases, with 5 bases of the junction left unmatched. The germline gives CDR1 LGHDT, CDR2 YNNKEL (reference sequence). In DNA, the CDR3 is TGTGCCAGCAGCCAGAGTGGGAGGGACACAGATACGCAGTATTTT. It translates to CASSQSGRDTDTQYF.

This clone has only one observation. The genes are TRBV29-1 and TRBJ2-1, with D possibly being TRBD1 (6 bases). CDR3 length: 14 residues. Germline V gene data show CDR1 as SQVTM and CDR2 as ANQGSEA. The V end lost 6 bases, the J end lost 7 bases, and 19 bases lay between the germline ends. This CDR3 reads CSVDYRVKQNEQFF. The CDR3 DNA reads TGCAGCGTGGATTACAGGGTGAAGCAAAATGAGCAGTTCTTC.

This clone was seen more than once but under ten times. J is TRBJ2-7 and V is TRBV19; D might be TRBD2 (5 bases). The CDR3 loop spans 13 amino acids. V was trimmed by 4 bases and J by 0 bases, leaving 7 bases between them. Germline CDR1 LNHDA, CDR2 SQIVND (reference sequence). The CDR3 loop is CASSTGFSYEQYF. As DNA, the CDR3 is TGTGCCAGTAGTACGGGATTCTCCTACGAGCAGTACTTC.